Listed here is a single T cell receptor beta chain. As yet, its antigen is unknown. The V segment lost 6 bases and the J segment 5 bases; nucleotides outside the gene matches: 3. Germline V lookup: CDR1 MNHEY, CDR2 SVGAGI. The CDR3 has 12 amino acids. The data stem from a study of T cell responses to AZD1222 COVID-19 vaccine. Findings of the study overall: There were mostly white British donors and more females than males, and clonal diversity was possibly underestimated.

Produced via immunoSEQ multiplex PCR; TCRdb's table is partial and in-frame only. The sample consists of over 150,000 clones, approximately 95% of them appearing once. This receptor was taken from an adult who received the MenACWY meningococcal vaccine as a control. The genes are TRBV6-5 and TRBJ1-1, with 7 bases lining up with TRBD1. The sample consisted of peripheral blood, taken 28 days after the second dose of the MenACWY control vaccine. Here the CDR3 reads CASRKTGTEAFF. DNA for the CDR3: TGTGCCAGCAGAAAGACAGGGACTGAAGCTTTCTTT.